These T cell receptor beta chains were read from a single sample in a study of Ad26.COV2.S vaccination and SARS-CoV-2 variants. Repertoires were generated with immunoSEQ multiplex PCR, while TCRdb's copy carries only in-frame clones and drops some. The sample has 300,000 to 500,000 clones, roughly nine tenths seen once. The source was peripheral blood, collected in a trial of Ad26.COV2.S vaccine versus placebo. The receptor source for this set is a person aged 18 to 65 who received the Ad26.COV2.S COVID-19 vaccine or a placebo. Each CDR3 is given with its conserved first and last residue.

CDR3 protein	V gene	J gene
CASSYSYSGANVLTF	TRBV6-6	TRBJ2-6
CASSPGQISYEQYF	TRBV11-2	TRBJ2-7
CASREGGQAYEQYF	TRBV10-2	TRBJ2-7
CASSIMLLETQYF	TRBV19	TRBJ2-5
CAISESMSFPRETQYF	TRBV10-3	TRBJ2-5
CASSANYNEQFF	TRBV7-6	TRBJ2-1
CAIRSTDTQYF	TRBV10-3	TRBJ2-3
CASSNGQANTEAFF	TRBV7-9	TRBJ1-1
CASSLQQGGMNTGELFF	TRBV7-9	TRBJ2-2
CASSLLAEETQYF	TRBV3-1/TRBV3-2	TRBJ2-5
CASRGSGDHQPQHF	TRBV19	TRBJ1-5